The 21 T cell receptor beta chains below were found in one sample sequenced in a study of T cells expressing NK-cell markers. Using the 5' RACE reads, TCRdb records one entry per CDR3 protein without DNA. The sample holds roughly 280,000 distinct CDR3 sequences. What was sequenced was blood T cells: a sorted CD56 or NKG2C T cell subset, CD4+ or CD8+ T cells, or bulk PBMC T cells (not recorded which). The receptors originated from a young man in good health.

V gene TRBV10-3 combines with J gene TRBJ2-7; TCRdb designates TRBD1, a call that cannot be tested without DNA. From germline, CDR1 is ENHRY and CDR2 SYGVKD. This CDR3 region has 15 residues. CDR3 sequence: CATQGLGQGVHEQYF.

The chain joins TRBV5-1 to TRBJ2-7; the D call from TCRdb, TRBD1, cannot be confirmed without DNA. In germline, CDR1 is SGHRS, CDR2 YFSETQ. The CDR3 spans 13 residues. The CDR3 is CASSLRDRDEQYF.

CDR3 in amino acids: CSASPGTHNEQFF. The J gene is TRBJ2-1, the V gene TRBV20-1; TCRdb calls TRBD2, which cannot be checked without DNA. The CDR3 sequence is 13 residues long. The germline V gene has CDR1 DFQATT and CDR2 SNEGSKA (reference sequence).

The V gene is TRBV7-2, the J gene TRBJ1-4; TCRdb lists TRBD1, though no DNA is available to test this call. Germline loops: CDR1 SGHTA, CDR2 FQGNSA. The CDR3 loop spans 15 amino acids. This CDR3 is CASSLVVRSGEKLFF.

The rearrangement uses TRBV28 and TRBJ2-1; TCRdb lists TRBD2, though no DNA is available to test this call. This CDR3 has 15 amino acids. Germline V gives CDR1 MDHEN, CDR2 SYDVKM. CDR3 amino acids: CASSPAGTRDNEQFF.

The rearrangement uses TRBV12-3 or TRBV12-4 and TRBJ2-7; TCRdb calls TRBD2, which cannot be checked without DNA. This CDR3 comprises 14 residues. CDR3 residues: CASTPTSGTYEQYF.

The V gene is TRBV12-3 or TRBV12-4, the J gene TRBJ2-4; lacking DNA, the TRBD1 call made by TCRdb goes unchecked. The CDR3 is 17 amino acids. The CDR3 protein is CASSLVTGSTAKNIQYF.

V is TRBV19 and J is TRBJ2-3; there is no DNA to check the TCRdb D call of TRBD1. The germline CDR1 and CDR2 sequences are LNHDA and SQIVND (reference sequence). The CDR3 runs 16 residues. The CDR3 is CASSIYPGQTTDTQYF.

The CDR3 protein is CSAHPTRDPTYEQYF. This chain links TRBV20-1 with TRBJ2-7; TCRdb outputs TRBD1, but without DNA this stays unchecked. The CDR3 is made up of 15 amino acids. Germline V lookup: CDR1 DFQATT, CDR2 SNEGSKA (reference sequence).

The chain is built from TRBV7-8 and TRBJ2-3; the D call of TRBD1 rests on TCRdb alone, since no DNA is present to check it. This CDR3 has 16 amino acids. Germline V CDR1 and CDR2: SGHVS, FQNEAQ. The CDR3 loop reads CASSQLPGRVPDTQYF.

The chain employs TRBV20-1 and TRBJ2-3; TCRdb designates TRBD2, a call that cannot be tested without DNA. The CDR3 covers 16 residues. Germline-derived CDR1 and CDR2 are DFQATT and SNEGSKA (reference sequence). The CDR3 sequence: CSAPRTSGRATDTQYF.

The chain employs TRBV4-1 and TRBJ1-1. The CDR3 length is 17 residues. Germline loops: CDR1 MGHRA, CDR2 YSYEKL. The CDR3 loop is CASSQDGGRTMNTEAFF.

The chain combines TRBV7-6 with TRBJ2-1; TCRdb calls TRBD1, which cannot be checked without DNA. CDR1 SGHVS and CDR2 FNYEAQ come from the germline V gene. The CDR3 is 14 residues long. CDR3 sequence: CASSPSPTGNEQFF.

The chain has TRBV5-1 and TRBJ2-1; TCRdb returns TRBD2, unconfirmable since there is no DNA. Germline CDR1 and CDR2: SGHRS and YFSETQ. This CDR3 spans 17 amino acids. The CDR3 sequence: CASSFRAGTTSYNEQFF.

J is TRBJ2-5 and V is TRBV20-1; the D call of TRBD2 rests on TCRdb alone, since no DNA is present to check it. Germline CDR1 and CDR2: DFQATT and SNEGSKA (reference sequence). The CDR3 is 13 amino acids. The chain's CDR3 is CSARGSLGETQYF.

V usage is TRBV27 and J usage is TRBJ2-5; TCRdb's D call of TRBD2 is untestable without DNA. CDR3 length: 18 amino acids. The germline CDR1 and CDR2 sequences are MNHEY and SMNVEV (reference sequence). This CDR3 reads CASSLRVAGLGVGETQYF.

The chain combines TRBV6-5 with TRBJ1-2. Germline CDR1 is MNHEY and CDR2 is SVGAGI. This CDR3 has 12 amino acids. CDR3 region: CASSYVGGGYTF.

The J gene is TRBJ2-1, the V gene TRBV25-1; there is no DNA to check the TCRdb D call of TRBD1. The CDR3 consists of 13 residues. Germline assignment: CDR1 MGHDK and CDR2 SYGVNS. The CDR3 region is CASSDPLIREQFF.

This chain joins TRBV6-1 and TRBJ2-3; TCRdb selects TRBD2, and the lack of DNA leaves this call unchecked. The V gene's germline CDR1 is MNHNS and CDR2 SASEGT. CDR3 size: 16 residues. CDR3 protein: CASSGLAGNRRDTQYF.

The chain links TRBV30 to TRBJ2-7. There are 14 residues in the CDR3. CDR1 GTSNPN and CDR2 SVGIG come from the germline V gene (reference sequence). The CDR3 region is CAWSVGQGPYEQYF.

The CDR3 loop is CASSPSRLGETQYF. This rearrangement joins TRBV7-2 to TRBJ2-5. This CDR3 is built from 14 residues. Germline V CDR1 and CDR2: SGHTA, FQGNSA.